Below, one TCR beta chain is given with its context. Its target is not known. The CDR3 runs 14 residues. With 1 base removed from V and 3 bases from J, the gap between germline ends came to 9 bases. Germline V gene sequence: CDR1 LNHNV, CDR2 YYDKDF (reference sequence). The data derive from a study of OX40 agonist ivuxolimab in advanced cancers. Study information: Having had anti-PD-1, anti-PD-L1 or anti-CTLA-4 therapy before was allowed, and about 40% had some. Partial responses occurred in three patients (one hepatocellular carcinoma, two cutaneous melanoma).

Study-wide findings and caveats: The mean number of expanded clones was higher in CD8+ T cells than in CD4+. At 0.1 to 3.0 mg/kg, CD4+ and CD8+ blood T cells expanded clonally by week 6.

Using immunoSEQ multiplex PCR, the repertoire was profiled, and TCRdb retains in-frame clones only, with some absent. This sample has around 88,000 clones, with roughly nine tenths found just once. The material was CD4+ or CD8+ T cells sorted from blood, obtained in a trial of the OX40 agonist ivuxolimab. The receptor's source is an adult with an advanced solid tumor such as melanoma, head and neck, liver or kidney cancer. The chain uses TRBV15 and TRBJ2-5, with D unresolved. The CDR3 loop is CATSRGGREETQYF. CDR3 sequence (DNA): TGTGCCACCAGCAGAGGGGGTAGAGAAGAGACCCAGTACTTC.